This TCR beta chain comes out of a study of monozygotic twins with inflammatory bowel disease. UMIs containing a 6-nucleotide sample barcode were added via template switching. PCR of TCRalpha and TCRbeta cDNA was nested, with two rounds of about 17 and 10 cycles. From the 5' RACE reads, TCRdb lists one entry per CDR3 protein and no DNA. Recorded for this sample: approximately 300,000 distinct CDR3 sequences. In regard to this clonotype: As yet, its antigen is unknown.

Study-level findings and limits: It was in IBD patients that TCRbeta diversity (inverse Simpson) was lower than in healthy co-twins.

Germline V gene data show CDR1 as GTSNPN and CDR2 as SVGIG (reference sequence). This CDR3 has 15 amino acids. The material sequenced was blood. The rearrangement links TRBV30 to TRBJ1-3. This receptor was taken from a human donor with ulcerative colitis or Crohn's disease, or a healthy co-twin of an affected twin (not recorded which). CDR3 sequence: CAWRWTESSGNTIYF. Based on the CDR3 plus reference TRBV30 and TRBJ1-3, the full variable domain is SQTIHQWPATLVQPVGSPLSLECTVEGTSNPNLYWYRQAAGRGLQLLFYSVGIGQISSEVPQNLSASRPQDRQFILSSKKLLLSDSGFYLCAWRWTESSGNTIYFGEGSWLTVV.